A selection of T cell receptor beta chains follows, all from one sample in a study of human T cells and chemical hapten exposure. Each CDR3 protein is one row after TCRdb ran MiXCR on the RACE reads. The table lists 80,000 to 95,000 distinct CDR3 sequences, roughly 8.8% of them singletons. Sequencing was performed on whole blood, taken in connection with sensitization to the hapten diphenylcyclopropenone (DPC). These receptors came from a woman aged 40-49 years with alopecia areata. Some clones in this sample may be carry-over from other donors' samples. The CDR3 runs from the conserved cysteine through the conserved F or W. Fields, in order: V gene, CDR3 length, clone size, D gene, J gene, CDR3 protein, CDR3 DNA. A D gene is named only where the DNA matches it firmly. Rows give clone size only sometimes, using once, few, many, or a class for an expanded clone.

V gene: TRBV28; CDR3 length: 14; clone size: many; D gene: TRBD1; J gene: TRBJ2-7; CDR3 protein: CASSLGTGGQEQYF; CDR3 DNA: TGTGCCAGCAGTTTGGGGACAGGGGGCCAAGAGCAGTACTTC
V gene: TRBV28; CDR3 length: 11; clone size: -; D gene: -; J gene: TRBJ2-7; CDR3 protein: CASSPGPHLAF; CDR3 DNA: TGTGCCAGCAGTCCCGGGCCACATCTTGCATTC
V gene: TRBV7-2; CDR3 length: 15; clone size: few; D gene: TRBD1; J gene: TRBJ1-2; CDR3 protein: CASSSRTGADYGYTF; CDR3 DNA: TGTGCCAGCAGCTCCCGGACAGGGGCGGACTATGGCTACACCTTC
V gene: TRBV20-1; CDR3 length: 15; clone size: many; D gene: -; J gene: TRBJ2-5; CDR3 protein: CSAGRTATIQETQYF; CDR3 DNA: TGCAGTGCTGGACGGACAGCTACGATTCAAGAGACCCAGTACTTC
V gene: TRBV24-1; CDR3 length: 15; clone size: many; D gene: TRBD2; J gene: TRBJ2-3; CDR3 protein: CATSGLAGDTDTQYF; CDR3 DNA: TGTGCCACCAGTGGGCTAGCGGGGGACACAGATACGCAGTATTTT
V gene: TRBV7-6; CDR3 length: 15; clone size: -; D gene: -; J gene: TRBJ2-1; CDR3 protein: CASSLTGLSYNEQFF; CDR3 DNA: TGTGCCAGCAGCTTAACAGGACTCTCCTACAATGAGCAGTTCTTC
V gene: TRBV5-1; CDR3 length: 14; clone size: -; D gene: TRBD2; J gene: TRBJ2-7; CDR3 protein: CASRRGSGNYEQYF; CDR3 DNA: TGCGCCAGCAGGCGAGGGAGCGGGAACTACGAGCAGTACTTC
V gene: TRBV20-1; CDR3 length: 13; clone size: -; D gene: -; J gene: TRBJ1-1; CDR3 protein: CSARQSMNTEAFF; CDR3 DNA: TGCAGTGCTCGACAGTCCATGAACACTGAAGCTTTCTTT
V gene: TRBV5-4; CDR3 length: 16; clone size: many; D gene: TRBD2; J gene: TRBJ2-1; CDR3 protein: CASSLMGGGATNEQFF; CDR3 DNA: TGTGCCAGCAGCTTGATGGGCGGGGGGGCTACCAATGAGCAGTTCTTC
V gene: TRBV6-2/TRBV6-3; CDR3 length: 12; clone size: -; D gene: -; J gene: TRBJ1-2; CDR3 protein: CASSYPDYGYTF; CDR3 DNA: TGTGCCAGCAGCTATCCTGACTATGGCTACACCTTC
V gene: TRBV7-2; CDR3 length: 13; clone size: -; D gene: -; J gene: TRBJ2-7; CDR3 protein: CASSLLQGGEQYF; CDR3 DNA: TGTGCCAGCAGCTTACTCCAGGGGGGCGAGCAGTACTTC
V gene: TRBV12-3/TRBV12-4; CDR3 length: 13; clone size: many; D gene: -; J gene: TRBJ2-5; CDR3 protein: CASTIGGKETQYF; CDR3 DNA: TGTGCCAGCACGATAGGCGGAAAAGAGACCCAGTACTTC
V gene: TRBV11-2; CDR3 length: 16; clone size: -; D gene: -; J gene: TRBJ1-6; CDR3 protein: CASSFQGSSYNSPLHF; CDR3 DNA: TGTGCCAGCAGCTTTCAAGGGAGCTCCTATAATTCACCCCTCCACTTT
V gene: TRBV7-6; CDR3 length: 16; clone size: -; D gene: -; J gene: TRBJ1-6; CDR3 protein: CASSLSPGEGNSPLHF; CDR3 DNA: TGTGCCAGCAGCTTAAGCCCAGGGGAAGGGAATTCACCCCTCCACTTT
V gene: TRBV12-3/TRBV12-4; CDR3 length: 13; clone size: many; D gene: -; J gene: TRBJ2-7; CDR3 protein: CASSKGVSDEQYF; CDR3 DNA: TGTGCCAGCAGTAAAGGAGTCTCGGACGAGCAGTACTTC
V gene: TRBV11-2; CDR3 length: 13; clone size: many; D gene: -; J gene: TRBJ1-2; CDR3 protein: CASSPDLGYGYTF; CDR3 DNA: TGTGCCAGCAGCCCCGACCTGGGCTATGGCTACACCTTC
V gene: TRBV6-5; CDR3 length: 16; clone size: many; D gene: TRBD1; J gene: TRBJ2-7; CDR3 protein: CASSYSTGVGSYEQYF; CDR3 DNA: TGTGCCAGCAGTTACTCAACAGGGGTTGGGTCCTACGAGCAGTACTTC
V gene: TRBV10-2; CDR3 length: 14; clone size: -; D gene: -; J gene: TRBJ2-3; CDR3 protein: CASRFSPSTDTQYF; CDR3 DNA: TGCGCCAGCAGGTTCTCCCCTAGCACAGATACGCAGTATTTT
V gene: TRBV27; CDR3 length: 13; clone size: once; D gene: TRBD2; J gene: TRBJ2-3; CDR3 protein: CASGRGDSDTQYF; CDR3 DNA: TGTGCCAGCGGGCGGGGGGACTCAGATACGCAGTATTTT
V gene: TRBV6-6; CDR3 length: 17; clone size: many; D gene: -; J gene: TRBJ1-5; CDR3 protein: CASSYSRAAHSNQPQHF; CDR3 DNA: TGTGCCAGCAGTTACTCTCGTGCCGCTCATAGCAATCAGCCCCAGCATTTT
V gene: TRBV6-5; CDR3 length: 17; clone size: few; D gene: -; J gene: TRBJ1-1; CDR3 protein: CASSKGPGRGSNTEAFF; CDR3 DNA: TGTGCCAGCAGTAAGGGACCCGGGCGGGGGAGCAACACTGAAGCTTTCTTT
V gene: TRBV4-1; CDR3 length: 19; clone size: few; D gene: -; J gene: TRBJ1-3; CDR3 protein: CASSQDGGRQTISGNTIYF; CDR3 DNA: TGCGCCAGCAGCCAAGATGGGGGTCGACAGACCATCTCTGGAAACACCATATATTTT
V gene: TRBV28; CDR3 length: 15; clone size: -; D gene: -; J gene: TRBJ1-3; CDR3 protein: CASSSPPTPLTSIYF; CDR3 DNA: TGTGCCAGCAGTTCCCCCCCGACTCCCTTGACCTCCATATATTTT
V gene: TRBV20-1; CDR3 length: 13; clone size: many; D gene: -; J gene: TRBJ1-1; CDR3 protein: CRAPGPLNTEAFF; CDR3 DNA: TGCAGAGCCCCGGGACCGCTAAACACTGAAGCTTTCTTT
V gene: TRBV12-3/TRBV12-4; CDR3 length: 14; clone size: -; D gene: TRBD1; J gene: TRBJ2-7; CDR3 protein: CASSNRGVLHEQYF; CDR3 DNA: TGTGCCAGCAGTAACAGGGGGGTTCTGCACGAGCAGTACTTC
V gene: TRBV5-6; CDR3 length: 12; clone size: -; D gene: -; J gene: TRBJ2-7; CDR3 protein: CASSSRRGEQYF; CDR3 DNA: TGTGCCAGCAGCTCCCGGCGGGGCGAGCAGTACTTC
V gene: TRBV3-1; CDR3 length: 13; clone size: many; D gene: -; J gene: TRBJ1-5; CDR3 protein: CASSQGEAGAQHF; CDR3 DNA: TGTGCCAGCAGCCAAGGAGAGGCAGGGGCCCAGCATTTT
V gene: TRBV7-3; CDR3 length: 15; clone size: -; D gene: TRBD1; J gene: TRBJ2-7; CDR3 protein: CASSSRPDRVYEQYF; CDR3 DNA: TGTGCCAGCAGCTCCCGTCCTGACAGGGTTTACGAGCAGTACTTC
V gene: TRBV19; CDR3 length: 13; clone size: many; D gene: -; J gene: TRBJ2-1; CDR3 protein: CASSIVRGNEQFF; CDR3 DNA: TGTGCCAGTAGTATTGTCAGGGGCAATGAGCAGTTCTTC
V gene: TRBV20-1; CDR3 length: 13; clone size: -; D gene: TRBD1; J gene: TRBJ2-1; CDR3 protein: CSPTDRVRDEQFF; CDR3 DNA: TGCAGCCCTACTGACAGGGTCAGGGATGAGCAGTTCTTC
V gene: TRBV7-9; CDR3 length: 16; clone size: -; D gene: TRBD1; J gene: TRBJ2-6; CDR3 protein: CASSKGGQAGANVLTF; CDR3 DNA: TGTGCCAGCAGCAAGGGCGGACAGGCTGGGGCCAACGTCCTGACTTTC
V gene: TRBV28; CDR3 length: 15; clone size: many; D gene: TRBD1; J gene: TRBJ1-1; CDR3 protein: CASMGRDRGLTEAFF; CDR3 DNA: TGTGCCAGCATGGGCCGGGACAGGGGGTTAACTGAAGCTTTCTTT
V gene: TRBV20-1; CDR3 length: 17; clone size: few; D gene: -; J gene: TRBJ2-2; CDR3 protein: CSARDPERVLNTGELFF; CDR3 DNA: TGCAGTGCTAGAGATCCTGAGCGGGTCTTGAACACCGGGGAGCTGTTTTTT
V gene: TRBV28; CDR3 length: 17; clone size: few; D gene: TRBD2; J gene: TRBJ2-1; CDR3 protein: CASSLKRLAGINNEQFF; CDR3 DNA: TGTGCCAGCAGTTTAAAGCGGCTAGCGGGCATAAACAATGAGCAGTTCTTC
V gene: TRBV7-6; CDR3 length: 15; clone size: few; D gene: TRBD2; J gene: TRBJ2-5; CDR3 protein: CASSLGGTLRETQYF; CDR3 DNA: TGTGCCAGCAGCTTGGGGGGGACTCTTCGCGAGACCCAGTACTTC
V gene: TRBV27; CDR3 length: 14; clone size: -; D gene: -; J gene: TRBJ1-1; CDR3 protein: CASSPGYMNTEAFF; CDR3 DNA: TGTGCCAGCAGTCCCGGATACATGAACACTGAAGCTTTCTTT
V gene: TRBV28; CDR3 length: 14; clone size: -; D gene: -; J gene: TRBJ2-3; CDR3 protein: CASRPRASTDTQYF; CDR3 DNA: TGTGCCAGCCGGCCTAGGGCTAGCACAGATACGCAGTATTTT
V gene: TRBV4-1; CDR3 length: 15; clone size: many; D gene: TRBD1; J gene: TRBJ2-7; CDR3 protein: CASSQVDRGPVEQYF; CDR3 DNA: TGCGCCAGCAGCCAAGTGGACAGGGGGCCGGTCGAGCAGTACTTC
V gene: TRBV7-8; CDR3 length: 15; clone size: -; D gene: TRBD1; J gene: TRBJ1-2; CDR3 protein: CASSSSRGRSYGYTF; CDR3 DNA: TGTGCCAGCAGCTCGTCCAGGGGGCGCAGCTATGGCTACACCTTC
V gene: TRBV7-2; CDR3 length: 15; clone size: few; D gene: -; J gene: TRBJ1-3; CDR3 protein: CASSLVSGAANTIYF; CDR3 DNA: TGTGCCAGCAGCTTAGTGTCAGGGGCTGCGAACACCATATATTTT
V gene: TRBV4-1; CDR3 length: 12; clone size: -; D gene: -; J gene: TRBJ2-1; CDR3 protein: CASSPTGNEQFF; CDR3 DNA: TGCGCCAGCAGCCCCACGGGGAATGAGCAGTTCTTC
V gene: TRBV30; CDR3 length: 10; clone size: -; D gene: -; J gene: TRBJ1-2; CDR3 protein: CAWRQMGYTF; CDR3 DNA: TGTGCCTGGCGTCAAATGGGCTACACCTTC
V gene: TRBV19; CDR3 length: 15; clone size: -; D gene: -; J gene: TRBJ2-2; CDR3 protein: CASSPPEYRRGELFF; CDR3 DNA: TGTGCCAGTAGTCCTCCCGAATACAGGAGGGGGGAGCTGTTTTTT
V gene: TRBV28; CDR3 length: 16; clone size: -; D gene: -; J gene: TRBJ1-5; CDR3 protein: CASSLSAGWSNQPQHF; CDR3 DNA: TGTGCCAGCAGTTTATCGGCAGGGTGGAGCAATCAGCCCCAGCATTTT
V gene: TRBV6-5; CDR3 length: 15; clone size: many; D gene: -; J gene: TRBJ2-3; CDR3 protein: CASNWTEASTDTQYF; CDR3 DNA: TGTGCCAGCAACTGGACAGAAGCTAGCACAGATACGCAGTATTTT
V gene: TRBV27; CDR3 length: 11; clone size: many; D gene: -; J gene: TRBJ1-1; CDR3 protein: CATNRNTEAFF; CDR3 DNA: TGTGCCACGAACAGGAACACTGAAGCTTTCTTT
V gene: TRBV4-2; CDR3 length: 15; clone size: few; D gene: -; J gene: TRBJ1-1; CDR3 protein: CASSRVTEMNTEAFF; CDR3 DNA: TGTGCCAGCAGCCGGGTGACAGAGATGAACACTGAAGCTTTCTTT
V gene: TRBV27; CDR3 length: 15; clone size: many; D gene: TRBD1; J gene: TRBJ1-2; CDR3 protein: CASSFLDRGGYGYTF; CDR3 DNA: TGTGCCAGCAGTTTTCTGGACAGGGGCGGCTATGGCTACACCTTC
V gene: TRBV5-1; CDR3 length: 15; clone size: many; D gene: TRBD2; J gene: TRBJ2-5; CDR3 protein: CASSLIAGDQETQYF; CDR3 DNA: TGCGCCAGCAGCCTAATAGCGGGGGACCAAGAGACCCAGTACTTC
V gene: TRBV11-2; CDR3 length: 16; clone size: few; D gene: TRBD1; J gene: TRBJ2-7; CDR3 protein: CASSLDRTGSSYEQYF; CDR3 DNA: TGTGCCAGCAGCTTAGATCGGACAGGGAGCTCCTACGAGCAGTACTTC
V gene: TRBV7-2; CDR3 length: 12; clone size: many; D gene: -; J gene: TRBJ2-1; CDR3 protein: CASSPNRYEQFF; CDR3 DNA: TGTGCCAGCAGCCCCAACAGGTATGAGCAGTTCTTC
V gene: TRBV6-2/TRBV6-3; CDR3 length: 14; clone size: few; D gene: TRBD1; J gene: TRBJ1-1; CDR3 protein: CASSTTGGRTEAFF; CDR3 DNA: TGTGCCAGCAGTACCACAGGGGGCCGGACTGAAGCTTTCTTT
V gene: TRBV7-9; CDR3 length: 15; clone size: few; D gene: TRBD2; J gene: TRBJ2-7; CDR3 protein: CASSLARGTLNEQYF; CDR3 DNA: TGTGCCAGCAGCTTAGCGCGGGGGACTCTGAACGAGCAGTACTTC
V gene: TRBV25-1; CDR3 length: 14; clone size: many; D gene: -; J gene: TRBJ1-2; CDR3 protein: CASTMGQGRYGYTF; CDR3 DNA: TGTGCCAGCACCATGGGGCAGGGCCGCTATGGCTACACCTTC
V gene: TRBV27; CDR3 length: 13; clone size: few; D gene: -; J gene: TRBJ1-2; CDR3 protein: CASSPRTTYGYTF; CDR3 DNA: TGTGCCAGCAGTCCGCGGACCACCTATGGCTACACCTTC